This T cell receptor beta chain is from a study of vaccination and CD4 T cells after COVID-19. About the research overall: The convalescents were made up of six males and four females, two of whom were Hispanic. Each person enrolled got two BNT162b2 or mRNA-1273 vaccine doses.

The study sequenced cultured CD4+ T cell DNA using the Oncomine TCR Beta short-read assay. Using its own MiXCR run on the PCR reads, TCRdb lists one record per CDR3 protein. The data contain 15,000 to 20,000 distinct CDR3 sequences, under 45% of them singletons. About this clonotype: Its matching antigen is unknown.

Treatment noted: approximately 11-day PBMC culture with coronavirus spike peptide pools or control peptides (ViraFEST assay). The sample here was CD4+ T cells from blood, cultured in vitro, taken after SARS-CoV-2 vaccination. The clonotype comes from a human donor who had recovered from COVID-19.

The CDR3 region is CSARSTASYEQYF. DNA for the CDR3: TGCAGTGCCCGTTCAACGGCTTCCTACGAGCAGTACTTC. The chain joins TRBV20-1 to TRBJ2-7; the D is unclear. The germline CDR1 and CDR2 sequences are DFQATT and SNEGSKA (reference sequence). The CDR3 length is 13 residues. Trimming cost V 6 bases and J 1 base, with 13 bases left between them.